The 26 T cell receptor beta chains presented below share a single source sample, sequenced in a study of OX40 agonist ivuxolimab in advanced cancers. The protocol was immunoSEQ multiplex PCR, while the TCRdb copy is restricted to in-frame clones and leaves out a portion. The sample contains fewer than 25,000 clones, 88% of which appear only once. The sequences come from CD4+ or CD8+ T cells sorted from blood, collected in a trial of the OX40 agonist ivuxolimab. These receptor sequences come from an adult with an advanced solid tumor such as melanoma, head and neck, liver or kidney cancer.

V is TRBV11-2 and J is TRBJ2-7; D ambiguous. This CDR3 spans 12 amino acids. Trimming removed 5 bases at V and 5 bases at J, with 10 bases between. CDR1 and CDR2 from the germline V gene are SGHAT and FQNNGV. In nucleotides, the CDR3 is TGTGCCAGCAGCCACCTGGAGCACGAGCAGTACTTC. As protein: CASSHLEHEQYF. The variable domain in full, with the rest retrieved from reference TRBV11-2 and TRBJ2-7, is EAGVAQSPRYKIIEKRQSVAFWCNPISGHATLYWYQQILGQGPKLLIQFQNNGVVDDSQLPKDRFSAERLKGVDSTLKIQPAKLEDSAVYLCASSHLEHEQYFGPGTRLTVT.

This sequence joins TRBV11-2 and TRBJ2-1, with D perhaps assigned TRBD1 or TRBD2 (5 bases each). CDR1 and CDR2 (germline): SGHAT, FQNNGV. The CDR3 length is 17 residues. V shed 1 base and J shed 8 bases, with 21 bases lying between them. This CDR3 is CASSLGAGTRAAHEQFF. CDR3 DNA: TGTGCCAGCAGCTTAGGCGCCGGGACGAGAGCAGCCCATGAGCAGTTCTTC.

The chain is built from TRBV29-1 and TRBJ1-4; D is uncertain. Trimming took 4 bases from V and 7 from J, leaving 10 bases between them. The CDR3 is made up of 12 amino acids. Germline V CDR1 and CDR2: SQVTM, ANQGSEA. The CDR3 sequence is CSVGRSGEKLFF. CDR3 bases: TGCAGCGTTGGGAGGTCGGGTGAAAAACTGTTTTTT.

This clone occurred a few times. A read error may account for a junction end that differs from germline. Different DNA sequences within this sample yield the same CDR3. The chain employs TRBV4-1 and TRBJ2-1; either TRBD1 or TRBD2 may supply D (7 bases each). This CDR3 is built from 14 residues. Germline loops: CDR1 MGHRA, CDR2 YSYEKL. The CDR3 nucleotides read TGTGCCAGCAGCCAGGGGGACTACTACAATGAGCAGTTCTTC. Its translation: CASSQGDYYNEQFF.

V gene TRBV7-9 combines with J gene TRBJ2-2; 14 nucleotides match TRBD2. Germline trimming cut 5 bases from V and 5 bases from J; bases unmatched to any gene: 4. Germline CDR1 is SEHNR and CDR2 is FQNEAQ (reference sequence). The CDR3 runs to 16 residues. CDR3 DNA: TGTGCCAGCAGCCTAGGACTAGCGGGAGGAACCGGGGAGCTGTTTTTT. Amino acid sequence: CASSLGLAGGTGELFF.

This clone was recorded once. The gene calls are TRBV7-9 and TRBJ1-4; 9 bases fit TRBD1. Germline lookup yields CDR1 SEHNR and CDR2 FQNEAQ (reference sequence). This CDR3 comprises 15 residues. Germline trimming cut 4 bases from V and 8 bases from J; bases unmatched to any gene: 8. CDR3 bases: TGTGCCAGCAGCTCAACGACAGGGGGTAGCGAAAAACTGTTTTTT. This translates into CASSSTTGGSEKLFF.

This sequence joins TRBV27 and TRBJ1-5; no clear D gene. This CDR3 has 14 amino acids. Looked up from germline, CDR1 is MNHEY and CDR2 is SMNVEV (reference sequence). V lost 5 bases, J lost 4 bases, and 12 bases lay in between. The CDR3, as DNA: TGTGCCAGCAGTACAGCAGCCTTTAATCAGCCCCAGCATTTT. This gives the protein CASSTAAFNQPQHF.

This chain links TRBV2 with TRBJ2-1; perhaps TRBD2 as D (5 bases). Germline V gives CDR1 SNHLY, CDR2 FYNNEI. The CDR3 consists of 17 residues. The V and J ends lost 6 bases and 3 bases respectively, with 21 bases between them. CDR3 protein: CASRSLQDFTIYNEQFF. The DNA of the CDR3 is TGTGCCAGCAGGAGCCTTCAGGACTTCACAATCTACAATGAGCAGTTCTTC.

The chain links TRBV5-8 to TRBJ2-3, with D unresolved. Per the germline V gene, CDR1 is SGHTS and CDR2 is YDEGEE. V shed 0 bases and J shed 2 bases, with 13 bases lying between them. CDR3 length: 16 amino acids. The CDR3 DNA reads as TGTGCCAGCAGCTTGGGACCGACTCCCCCCACAGATACGCAGTATTTT. It specifies CASSLGPTPPTDTQYF.

The chain couples TRBV7-2 to TRBJ2-7, with 7 bases identical to TRBD2. With 6 bases clipped from V and 6 bases from J, the junction kept 11 bases outside the gene matches. The germline gives CDR1 SGHTA, CDR2 FQGNSA. The CDR3 has 14 amino acids. The CDR3 reads CASRNILAPSEQYF. The DNA for the CDR3 is TGTGCCAGCAGGAATATACTAGCGCCTAGCGAGCAGTACTTC.

This chain links TRBV9 with TRBJ2-7; D is unclear. V lost 0 bases to trimming and J lost 4 bases, with 11 bases between them. The CDR3 has 14 residues. Germline lookup yields CDR1 SGDLS and CDR2 YYNGEE. Here the CDR3 reads CASSVGRSPYEQYF. The CDR3 nucleotides read TGTGCCAGCAGCGTAGGCAGGTCACCTTACGAGCAGTACTTC.

Only a few counts were recorded for this clone. This CDR3 reads CASSHSTNTEAFF. CDR3 nucleotide sequence: TGTGCCAGCAGCCATTCAACGAACACTGAAGCTTTCTTT. J is TRBJ1-1 and V is TRBV7-9; D gene unclear. The CDR3 covers 13 residues. CDR1 and CDR2 from the germline V gene are SEHNR and FQNEAQ (reference sequence). Trimming removed 5 bases from V and 1 base from J, with 8 bases in between.

This chain connects TRBV7-9 to TRBJ1-1; possible D gene TRBD1, 5 bases. The CDR3 length is 14 residues. CDR1 is SEHNR, CDR2 FQNEAQ, per germline (reference sequence). V dropped 3 bases and J dropped 0 bases, with 8 bases sitting between them. The CDR3 loop reads CASSLGGMNTEAFF. In nucleotides, the CDR3 is TGTGCCAGCAGCTTGGGGGGAATGAACACTGAAGCTTTCTTT.

The DNA of the CDR3 is TGTGCCAGCAAACCCCTCTACAATGAGCAGTTCTTC. It is translated as CASKPLYNEQFF. The genes are TRBV2 and TRBJ2-1; no definite D call. The V gene lost 7 bases and the J gene lost 3 bases, with 7 bases spanning the gap. The CDR3 sequence is 12 residues long. Germline assignment: CDR1 SNHLY and CDR2 FYNNEI.

The rearrangement joins TRBV27 to TRBJ2-7, with D hard to call. Trimming pared 5 bases from V and 0 bases from J, leaving 8 bases between. Germline V gene sequence: CDR1 MNHEY, CDR2 SMNVEV (reference sequence). The CDR3 is made up of 13 amino acids. CDR3 in amino acids: CASSTEYSYEQYF. As DNA, the CDR3 is TGTGCCAGCAGTACAGAGTACTCCTACGAGCAGTACTTC.

The CDR3 coding sequence is TGTGCCAGCAGCTTGCCCCGATTAGAGACCCAGTACTTC. Protein product: CASSLPRLETQYF. The chain recombines TRBV5-6 with TRBJ2-5; D not resolved. The CDR3 length is 13 residues. CDR1 is SGHDT, CDR2 YYEEEE, per germline. V dropped 1 base and J dropped 4 bases, with 8 bases sitting between them.

This clone was observed once. The chain uses TRBV27 and TRBJ2-1; D is possibly TRBD2 (6 bases). V dropped 2 bases and J dropped 1 base, with 12 bases sitting between them. Germline V lookup: CDR1 MNHEY, CDR2 SMNVEV (reference sequence). The CDR3 sequence is 16 residues long. The CDR3 loop is CASSLNRGISYNEQFF. As DNA, the CDR3 is TGTGCCAGCAGTTTAAACCGGGGGATATCCTACAATGAGCAGTTCTTC.

J is TRBJ2-1 and V is TRBV10-3; TRBD2 aligns across 12 bases. The CDR3 length is 15 residues. Germline V gene data show CDR1 as ENHRY and CDR2 as SYGVKD. V was clipped by 3 bases and J by 9 bases; unmatched bases: 6. CDR3: CAISEPGLAGTEQFF. CDR3 coding DNA: TGTGCCATCAGTGAACCAGGACTAGCGGGAACTGAGCAGTTCTTC.

The chain joins TRBV9 to TRBJ2-5, with a possible D match to TRBD2 (5 bases). The CDR3 has 15 residues. Trimming cost V 0 bases and J 4 bases, with 13 bases left between them. Looked up from germline, CDR1 is SGDLS and CDR2 is YYNGEE. CDR3: CASSVGAGGVETQYF. The CDR3 DNA reads as TGTGCCAGCAGCGTAGGAGCAGGAGGAGTAGAGACCCAGTACTTC.

This clone was observed a single time. The chain links TRBV6-5 to TRBJ2-7; D unresolved. This CDR3 comprises 13 residues. The V and J ends lost 0 bases and 1 base respectively, with 4 bases between them. Looked up from germline, CDR1 is MNHEY and CDR2 is SVGAGI. The CDR3 is CASSYSDSYEQYF. The CDR3 nucleotides read TGTGCCAGCAGTTACTCGGATTCCTACGAGCAGTACTTC.

This clone is a singleton in its sample. The V and J genes are TRBV9 and TRBJ2-7, with a weak D call TRBD2 (6 bases). The V gene's germline CDR1 is SGDLS and CDR2 YYNGEE. The CDR3 is 13 residues long. Trimming removed 3 bases at V and 1 base at J, with 8 bases between. CDR3 sequence reads: CASSGGLSYEQYF. DNA for the CDR3: TGTGCCAGCAGCGGGGGACTGTCCTACGAGCAGTACTTC.

The CDR3 region has the DNA TGTGCCAGTAGTCCGCAAGGGTCGGCACTATACCAAGAGACCCAGTACTTC. Translating it yields CASSPQGSALYQETQYF. The chain has TRBV19 and TRBJ2-5; D gene uncertain. The V end was cut by 5 bases, the J end by 0 bases, with 19 bases between. This CDR3 region has 17 residues. CDR1 is LNHDA, CDR2 SQIVND, per germline (reference sequence).

V is TRBV15 and J is TRBJ2-7; D may match TRBD1 or TRBD2 (5 bases each). Trimming took 0 bases from V and 6 from J, leaving 18 bases between them. Germline assignment: CDR1 LNHNV and CDR2 YYDKDF (reference sequence). The CDR3 has 16 residues. CDR3 in DNA: TGTGCCACCAGCAGAGAGAGAGGGACCCGAAAAGTCGAGCAGTACTTC. This codes for CATSRERGTRKVEQYF.

V gene TRBV7-2 combines with J gene TRBJ2-7; D possibly corresponds to TRBD2 (5 bases). The germline CDR1 and CDR2 sequences are SGHTA and FQGNSA. Between the trimmed V and J ends, which lost 5 bases and 6 bases, there was a span of 20 bases. The CDR3 runs 15 residues. CDR3 coding DNA: TGTGCCAGCAGCCCAACACCCCCCCGGGATGGCGAGCAGTACTTC. Protein product: CASSPTPPRDGEQYF.

The rearrangement joins TRBV7-1 to TRBJ2-7; D gene unclear. TRBV7-1 is placed among ORFs of uncertain function. This CDR3 has 11 amino acids. V lost 4 bases to trimming and J lost 3 bases, with 4 bases between them. The CDR3 region has the DNA TGTGCCAGCAGCTTATACTACGAGCAGTACTTC. It yields the protein CASSLYYEQYF.

V is TRBV6-5 and J is TRBJ2-7; D ambiguous. Germline lookup yields CDR1 MNHEY and CDR2 SVGAGI. The CDR3 spans 13 residues. The ends were cut back, 3 bases at V and 6 bases at J, with 12 bases in the middle. The CDR3 spells CASSYDVRREQYF. Here the CDR3 DNA reads TGTGCCAGCAGTTATGATGTGCGTCGCGAGCAGTACTTC.